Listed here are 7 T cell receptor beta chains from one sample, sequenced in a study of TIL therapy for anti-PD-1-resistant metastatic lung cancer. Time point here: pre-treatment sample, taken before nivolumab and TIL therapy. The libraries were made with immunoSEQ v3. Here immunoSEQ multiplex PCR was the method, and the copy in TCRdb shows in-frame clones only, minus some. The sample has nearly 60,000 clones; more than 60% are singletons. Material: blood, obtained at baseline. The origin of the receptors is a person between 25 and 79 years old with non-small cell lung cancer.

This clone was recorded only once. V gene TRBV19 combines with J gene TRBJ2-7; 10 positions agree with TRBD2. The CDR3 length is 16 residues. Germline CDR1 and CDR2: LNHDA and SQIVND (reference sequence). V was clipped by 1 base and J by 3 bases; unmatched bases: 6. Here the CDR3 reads CASSIGSGRGFYEQYF. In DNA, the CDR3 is TGTGCCAGTAGTATAGGAAGCGGGAGGGGCTTCTACGAGCAGTACTTC.

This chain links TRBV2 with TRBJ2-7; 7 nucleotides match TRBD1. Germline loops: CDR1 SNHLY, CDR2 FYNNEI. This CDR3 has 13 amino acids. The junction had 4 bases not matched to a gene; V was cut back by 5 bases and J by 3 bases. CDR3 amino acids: CASSQTGNYEQYF. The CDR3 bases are TGTGCCAGCAGTCAGACAGGGAACTACGAGCAGTACTTC.

The CDR3 here is CASSSADGRPEAFF. CDR3 DNA: TGTGCCAGCAGCTCTGCGGACGGCAGACCTGAAGCTTTCTTT. The genes are TRBV11-3 and TRBJ1-1; no firm D call. Trimming cost V 4 bases and J 6 bases, with 15 bases left between them. The CDR3 has 14 residues. Germline V gives CDR1 SGHNT, CDR2 YENEEA. The full variable domain, rest sourced from reference TRBV11-3 and TRBJ1-1, is EAGVVQSPRYKIIEKKQPVAFWCNPISGHNTLYWYLQNLGQGPELLIRYENEEAVDDSQLPKDRFSAERLKGVDSTLKIQPAELGDSAVYLCASSSADGRPEAFFGQGTRLTVV.

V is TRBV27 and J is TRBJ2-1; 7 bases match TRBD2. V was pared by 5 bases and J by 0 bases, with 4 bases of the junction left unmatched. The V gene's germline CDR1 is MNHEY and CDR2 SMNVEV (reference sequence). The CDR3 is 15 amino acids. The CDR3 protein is CASSKAGSSYNEQFF. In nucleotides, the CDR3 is TGTGCCAGCAGTAAAGCGGGGAGCTCCTACAATGAGCAGTTCTTC.

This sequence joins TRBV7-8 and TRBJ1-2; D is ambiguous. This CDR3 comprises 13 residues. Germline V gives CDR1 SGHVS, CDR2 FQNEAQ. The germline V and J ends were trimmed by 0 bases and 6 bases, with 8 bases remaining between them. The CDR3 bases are TGTGCCAGCAGCTTAGCGGGGAACGATGGCTACACCTTC. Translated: CASSLAGNDGYTF.

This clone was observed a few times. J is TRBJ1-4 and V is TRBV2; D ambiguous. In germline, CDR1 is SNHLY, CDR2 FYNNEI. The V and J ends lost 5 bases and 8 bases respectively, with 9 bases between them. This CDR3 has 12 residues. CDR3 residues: CASSTGQEKLFF. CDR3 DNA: TGTGCCAGCAGTACGGGCCAGGAAAAACTGTTTTTT.

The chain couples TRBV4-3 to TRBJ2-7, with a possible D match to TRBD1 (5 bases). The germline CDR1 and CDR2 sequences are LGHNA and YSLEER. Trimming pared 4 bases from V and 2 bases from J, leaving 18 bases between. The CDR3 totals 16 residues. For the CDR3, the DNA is TGCGCCAGCAGCCGGGTTCGGGCAGGGTGGCCCTACGAGCAGTACTTC. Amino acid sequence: CASSRVRAGWPYEQYF.